This T cell receptor beta chain was recorded in a study of identical twins. In TCRdb, the 5' RACE reads were re-called with MiXCR into one record per CDR3 protein. The data hold fewer than 250,000 distinct CDR3 sequences, with roughly 9.4% observed a single time. General study results and limits: Cord blood's abundant beta clonotypes had fewer insertions, unlike memory repertoires.

With V trimmed by 11 bases and J by 9 bases, 15 bases remained unmatched. CDR3 length equals 15 residues. This clonotype was counted at least ten times. Antigen specificity is unknown. This receptor was taken from a woman aged 18-29 years in good health. Sequencing input: memory (CD45RO+) T cells sorted from blood. The chain uses TRBV12-3 or TRBV12-4 and TRBJ2-2, with 10 bases matching TRBD1. CDR3 loop: CAAGARTGGNWELFF. The CDR3 nucleotides read TGTGCCGCCGGGGCGAGGACAGGGGGGAATTGGGAGCTGTTTTTT.